This T cell receptor beta chain was sequenced for a study of T cell responses to AZD1222 COVID-19 vaccine. Study-level points and caveats: Just 5 or 6 AZD1222 recipients tested seropositive at baseline.

This CDR3 is 12 amino acids long. Trimming removed 2 bases at V and 7 bases at J, with 5 bases between. The V gene's germline CDR1 is MNHEY and CDR2 SVGAGI. There are a few counts of this clone. What it binds is unknown. TCRdb's copy holds only in-frame clones and misses some; the assay was immunoSEQ multiplex PCR. The sample lists 120,000 to 150,000 clones, 75% to 90% occurring once. The rearrangement joins TRBV6-5 to TRBJ1-4; D ambiguous. The TCR originated in an adult in good health. The material sequenced was peripheral blood, taken on day 0 of MenACWY control vaccination. The CDR3 bases are TGTGCCAGCAGTTACGATGCTGAAAAACTGTTTTTT. It codes for CASSYDAEKLFF.